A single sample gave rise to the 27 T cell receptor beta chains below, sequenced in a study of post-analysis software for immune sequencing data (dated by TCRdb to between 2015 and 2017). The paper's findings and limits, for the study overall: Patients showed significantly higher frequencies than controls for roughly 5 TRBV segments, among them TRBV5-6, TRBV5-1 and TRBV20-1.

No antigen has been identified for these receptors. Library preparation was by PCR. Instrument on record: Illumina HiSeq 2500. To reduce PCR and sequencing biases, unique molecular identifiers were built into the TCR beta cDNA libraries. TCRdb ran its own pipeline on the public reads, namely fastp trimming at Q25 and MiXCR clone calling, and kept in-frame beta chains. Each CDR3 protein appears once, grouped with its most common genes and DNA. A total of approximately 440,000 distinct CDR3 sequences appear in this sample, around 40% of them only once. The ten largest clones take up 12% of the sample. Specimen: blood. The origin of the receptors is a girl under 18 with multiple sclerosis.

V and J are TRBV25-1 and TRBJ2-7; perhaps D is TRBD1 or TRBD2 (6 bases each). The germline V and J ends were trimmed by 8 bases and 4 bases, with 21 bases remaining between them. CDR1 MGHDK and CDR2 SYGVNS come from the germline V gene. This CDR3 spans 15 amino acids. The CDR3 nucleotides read TGTGCCAGCTCCCCCTGGGGGGCCAGCGGGTACGAGCAGTACTTC. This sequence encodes CASSPWGASGYEQYF.

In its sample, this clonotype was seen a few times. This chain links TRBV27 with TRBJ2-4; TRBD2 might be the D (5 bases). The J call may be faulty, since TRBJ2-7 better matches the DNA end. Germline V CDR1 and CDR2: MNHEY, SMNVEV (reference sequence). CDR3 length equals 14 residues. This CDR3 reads CASSLSGDEDEQYF. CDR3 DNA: TGTGCCAGCAGTTTGTCCGGGGATGAGGACGAGCAGTACTTC.

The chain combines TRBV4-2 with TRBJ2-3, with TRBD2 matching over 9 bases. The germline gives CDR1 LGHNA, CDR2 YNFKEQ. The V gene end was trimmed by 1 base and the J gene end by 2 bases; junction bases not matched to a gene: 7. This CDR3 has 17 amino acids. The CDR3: CASSQVGLATYTDTQYF. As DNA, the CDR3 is TGTGCCAGCAGCCAAGTTGGACTAGCGACTTACACAGATACGCAGTATTTT.

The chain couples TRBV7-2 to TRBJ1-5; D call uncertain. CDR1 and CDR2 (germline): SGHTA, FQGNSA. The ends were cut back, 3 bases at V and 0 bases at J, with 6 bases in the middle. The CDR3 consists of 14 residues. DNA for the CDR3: TGTGCCAGCAGCTTGAGGTTTAGCAATCAGCCCCAGCATTTT. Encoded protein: CASSLRFSNQPQHF.

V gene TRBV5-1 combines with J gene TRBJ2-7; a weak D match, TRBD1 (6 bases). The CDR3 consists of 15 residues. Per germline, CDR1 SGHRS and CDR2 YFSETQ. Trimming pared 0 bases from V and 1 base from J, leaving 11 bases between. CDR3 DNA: TGCGCCAGCAGCTTGGACCCAGGGGAATCCTACGAGCAGTACTTC. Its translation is CASSLDPGESYEQYF.

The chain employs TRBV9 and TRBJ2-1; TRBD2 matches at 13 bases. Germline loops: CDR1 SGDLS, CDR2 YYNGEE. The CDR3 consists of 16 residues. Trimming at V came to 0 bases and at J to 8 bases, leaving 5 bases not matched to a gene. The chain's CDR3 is CASSVGGLAGRHEQFF. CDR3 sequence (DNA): TGTGCCAGCAGCGTAGGGGGACTAGCGGGAAGACATGAGCAGTTCTTC.

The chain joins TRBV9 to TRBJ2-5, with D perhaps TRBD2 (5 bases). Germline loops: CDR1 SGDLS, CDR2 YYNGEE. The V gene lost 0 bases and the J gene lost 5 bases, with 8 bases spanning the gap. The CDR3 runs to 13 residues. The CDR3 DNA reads TGTGCCAGCAGCGTAGCGGGGTGGGAGACCCAGTACTTC. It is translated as CASSVAGWETQYF.

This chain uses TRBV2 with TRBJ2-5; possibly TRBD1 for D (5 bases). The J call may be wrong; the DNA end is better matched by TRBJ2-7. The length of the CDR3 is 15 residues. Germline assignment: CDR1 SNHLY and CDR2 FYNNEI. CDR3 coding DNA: TGTGCCAGCAGTGAATGGCAGGGCTATTTCCACGAGCAGTACTTC. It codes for CASSEWQGYFHEQYF.

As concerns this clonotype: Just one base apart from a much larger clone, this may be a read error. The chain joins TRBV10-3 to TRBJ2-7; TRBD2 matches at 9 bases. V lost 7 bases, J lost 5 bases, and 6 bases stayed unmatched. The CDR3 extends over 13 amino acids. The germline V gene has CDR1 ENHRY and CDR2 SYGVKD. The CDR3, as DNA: TGTGCCATCACCGGCGGGAGGGCCGACGAGCAGTACTTC. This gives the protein CAITGGRADEQYF.

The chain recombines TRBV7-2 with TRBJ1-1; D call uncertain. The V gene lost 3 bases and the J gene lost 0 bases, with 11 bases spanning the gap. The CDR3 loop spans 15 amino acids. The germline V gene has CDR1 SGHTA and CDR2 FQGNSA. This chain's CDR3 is CASSLSGGMNTEAFF. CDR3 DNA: TGTGCCAGCAGCTTGTCAGGTGGTATGAACACTGAAGCTTTCTTT.

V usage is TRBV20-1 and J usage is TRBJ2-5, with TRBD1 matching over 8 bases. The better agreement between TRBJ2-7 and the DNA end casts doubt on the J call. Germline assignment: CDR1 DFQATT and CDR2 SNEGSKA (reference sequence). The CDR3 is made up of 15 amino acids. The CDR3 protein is CSARAPDRANYEQYF. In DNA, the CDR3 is TGCAGTGCTAGAGCCCCGGACAGGGCCAACTACGAGCAGTACTTC.

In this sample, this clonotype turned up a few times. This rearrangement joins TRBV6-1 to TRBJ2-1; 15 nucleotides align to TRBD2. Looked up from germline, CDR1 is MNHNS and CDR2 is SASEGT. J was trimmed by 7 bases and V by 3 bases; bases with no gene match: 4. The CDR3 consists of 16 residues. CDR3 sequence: CASSDAGTSGRNEQFF. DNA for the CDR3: TGTGCCAGCAGTGATGCCGGGACTAGCGGGAGGAATGAGCAGTTCTTC.

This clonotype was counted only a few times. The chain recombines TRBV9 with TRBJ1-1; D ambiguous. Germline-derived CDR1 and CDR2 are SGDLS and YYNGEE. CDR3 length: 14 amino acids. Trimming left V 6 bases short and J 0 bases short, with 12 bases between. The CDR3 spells CASTKTPMNTEAFF. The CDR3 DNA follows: TGTGCCAGCACTAAAACACCTATGAACACTGAAGCTTTCTTT.

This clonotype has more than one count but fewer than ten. The CDR3 bases are TGCAGTGCTAGGGCCCCTTCAACTGGGGCCAACGTCCTGACTTTC. Its protein product is CSARAPSTGANVLTF. The V gene is TRBV20-1, the J gene TRBJ2-6; D is ambiguous. The ends were cut back, 3 bases at V and 2 bases at J, with 11 bases in the middle. CDR1 and CDR2 (germline): DFQATT, SNEGSKA (reference sequence). The CDR3 has 15 residues.

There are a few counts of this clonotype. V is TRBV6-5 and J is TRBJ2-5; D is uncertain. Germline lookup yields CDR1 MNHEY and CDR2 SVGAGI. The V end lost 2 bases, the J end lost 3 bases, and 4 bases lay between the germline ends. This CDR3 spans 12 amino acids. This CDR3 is CASSYGEETQYF. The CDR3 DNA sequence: TGTGCCAGCAGTTACGGAGAAGAGACCCAGTACTTC.

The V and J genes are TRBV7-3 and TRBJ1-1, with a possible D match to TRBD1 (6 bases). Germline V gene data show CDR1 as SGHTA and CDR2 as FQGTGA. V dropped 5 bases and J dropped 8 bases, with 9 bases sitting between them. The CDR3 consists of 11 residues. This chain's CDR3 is CASSAGTEAFF. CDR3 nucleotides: TGTGCCAGCAGCGCCGGGACAGAAGCTTTCTTT.

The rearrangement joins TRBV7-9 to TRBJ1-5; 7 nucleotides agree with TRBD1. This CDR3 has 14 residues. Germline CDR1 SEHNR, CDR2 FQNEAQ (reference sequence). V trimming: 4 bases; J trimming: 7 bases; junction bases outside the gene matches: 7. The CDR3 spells CASSSDRDLQPQHF. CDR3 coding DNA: TGTGCCAGCAGCTCAGACAGGGATTTGCAGCCCCAGCATTTT.

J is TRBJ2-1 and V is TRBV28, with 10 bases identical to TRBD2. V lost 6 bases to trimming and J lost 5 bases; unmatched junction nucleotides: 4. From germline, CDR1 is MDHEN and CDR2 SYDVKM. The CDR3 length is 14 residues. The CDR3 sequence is CASSLAGEDNEQFF. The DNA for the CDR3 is TGTGCCAGCAGCCTAGCGGGAGAGGACAATGAGCAGTTCTTC.

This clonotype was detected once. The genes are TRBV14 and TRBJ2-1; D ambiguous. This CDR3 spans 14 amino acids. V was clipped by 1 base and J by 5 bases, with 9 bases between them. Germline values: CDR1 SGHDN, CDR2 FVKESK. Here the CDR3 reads CASSQGNLNNEQFF. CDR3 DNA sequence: TGTGCCAGCAGCCAAGGTAACTTAAACAATGAGCAGTTCTTC.

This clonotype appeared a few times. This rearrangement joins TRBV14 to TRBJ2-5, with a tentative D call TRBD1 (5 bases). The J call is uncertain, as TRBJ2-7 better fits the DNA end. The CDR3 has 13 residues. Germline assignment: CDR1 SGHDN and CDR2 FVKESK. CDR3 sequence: CASSPWGIYEQYF. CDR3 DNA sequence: TGTGCCAGCAGCCCATGGGGCATCTACGAGCAGTACTTC.

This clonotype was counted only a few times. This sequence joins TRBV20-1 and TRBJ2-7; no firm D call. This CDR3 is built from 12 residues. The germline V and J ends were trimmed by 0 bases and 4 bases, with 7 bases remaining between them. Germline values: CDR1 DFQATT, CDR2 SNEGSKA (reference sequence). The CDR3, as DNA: TGCAGTGCTAGAGAGACTTATTACGAGCAGTACTTC. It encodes CSARETYYEQYF.

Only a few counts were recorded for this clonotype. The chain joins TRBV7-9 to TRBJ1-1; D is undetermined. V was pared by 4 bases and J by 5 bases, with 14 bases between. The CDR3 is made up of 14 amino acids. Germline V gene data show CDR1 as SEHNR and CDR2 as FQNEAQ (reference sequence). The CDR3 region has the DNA TGTGCCAGCAGCTCCATGGGGTCGAGTACTGAAGCTTTCTTT. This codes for CASSSMGSSTEAFF.

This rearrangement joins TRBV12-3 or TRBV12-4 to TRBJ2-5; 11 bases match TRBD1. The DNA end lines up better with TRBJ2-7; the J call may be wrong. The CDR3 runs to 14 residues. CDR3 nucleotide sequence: TGTGCCAGCAGTGGGACAGGGGGAGGACACGAGCAGTACTTC. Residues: CASSGTGGGHEQYF.

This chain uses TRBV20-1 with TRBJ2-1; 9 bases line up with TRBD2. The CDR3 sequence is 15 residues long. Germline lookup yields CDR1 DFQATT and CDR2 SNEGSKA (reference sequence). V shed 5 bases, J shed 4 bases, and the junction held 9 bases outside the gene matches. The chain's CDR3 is CSAPIAGAPYNEQFF. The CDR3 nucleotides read TGCAGTGCTCCTATAGCGGGAGCGCCATACAATGAGCAGTTCTTC.

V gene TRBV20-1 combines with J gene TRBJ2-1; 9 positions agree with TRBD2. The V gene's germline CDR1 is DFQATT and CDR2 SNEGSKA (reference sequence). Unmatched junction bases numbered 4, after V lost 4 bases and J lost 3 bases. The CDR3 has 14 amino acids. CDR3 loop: CSAIAGGDYNEQFF. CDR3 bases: TGCAGTGCTATTGCGGGAGGGGACTACAATGAGCAGTTCTTC.

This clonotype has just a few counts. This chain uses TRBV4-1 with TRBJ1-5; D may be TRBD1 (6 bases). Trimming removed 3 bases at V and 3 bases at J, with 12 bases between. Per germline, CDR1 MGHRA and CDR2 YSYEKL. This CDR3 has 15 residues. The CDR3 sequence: CASSQQGPDNQPQHF. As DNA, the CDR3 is TGCGCCAGCAGCCAGCAGGGGCCAGACAATCAGCCCCAGCATTTT.

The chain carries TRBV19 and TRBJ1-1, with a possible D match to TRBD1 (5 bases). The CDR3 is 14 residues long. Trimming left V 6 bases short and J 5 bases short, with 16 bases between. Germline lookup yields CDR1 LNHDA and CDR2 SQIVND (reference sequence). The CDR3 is CASSRVVGRTEAFF. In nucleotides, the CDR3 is TGTGCCAGTAGCAGGGTAGTCGGTCGGACTGAAGCTTTCTTT.